This T cell receptor beta chain was documented in a study of T-cell memory formation after mild COVID-19. V lost 4 bases and J lost 5, with 9 bases in between. This CDR3 has 13 amino acids. CDR1 and CDR2 from the germline V gene are LGHDT and YNNKEL (reference sequence). TCRdb passed the 5' RACE reads through MiXCR, listing each CDR3 protein once. The repertoire consists of 250,000 or so distinct CDR3 sequences, with roughly 18% occurring once and the leading ten covering 23%. The sample consisted of PBMCs or a T cell subset sorted from them (not recorded which). The V call is TRBV3-1, the J call TRBJ1-5; D is unresolved. This TCR was sampled from a man younger than 30 who had mild COVID-19 (a few samples of this study predate the infection). Cell type and time point are not known. CDR3 in DNA: TGTGCCAGCAGCCCTTACTTAGATCAGCCCCAGCATTTT. It yields the protein CASSPYLDQPQHF. Full variable domain (rest looked up from reference TRBV3-1 and TRBJ1-5): DTAVSQTPKYLVTQMGNDKSIKCEQNLGHDTMYWYKQDSKKFLKIMFSYNNKELIINETVPNRFSPKSPDKAHLNLHINSLELGDSAVYFCASSPYLDQPQHFGDGTRLSIL.